These T cell receptor beta chains were read from a single sample in a study of blood T cells in healthy people across ages. TCRdb reprocessed the 5' RACE reads with MiXCR, giving one entry per CDR3 protein. The sample lists about 900,000 distinct CDR3 sequences, about 48% occurring once. Sequencing used blood. These receptors all come from a man aged 25-45 years in good health. The CDR3 runs from the conserved cysteine through the conserved F or W. A D gene is named only where the DNA matches it firmly. Rows give clone size only sometimes, using once, few, many, or a class for an expanded clone.

TRBJ2-3 TRBV20-1 NA NA CSARPTDTQYF TGCAGTGCTAGACCTACAGATACGCAGTATTTT
TRBJ2-6 TRBV7-6 NA NA CASSLAHPGANVLTF TGTGCCAGCAGCCTCGCTCACCCTGGGGCCAACGTCCTGACTTTC
TRBJ2-5 TRBV7-2 TRBD2 NA CASSLVPSGDLQETQYF TGTGCCAGCAGCTTAGTCCCTAGCGGGGACCTCCAAGAGACCCAGTACTTC
TRBJ1-2 TRBV30 NA NA CASRRAGPLNYGYTF TGTGCCTCCCGACGGGCAGGGCCGCTAAACTATGGCTACACCTTC
TRBJ2-1 TRBV4-3 NA many CASSQGTLSQINNEQFF TGCGCCAGCAGCCAAGGGACGCTCTCTCAGATAAACAATGAGCAGTTCTTC
TRBJ2-1 TRBV5-6 TRBD2 NA CASSRTSGSMGYNEQFF TGTGCCAGCAGCCGGACTAGCGGGAGCATGGGTTACAATGAGCAGTTCTTC
TRBJ2-7 TRBV4-1 TRBD1 few CASSHPGTAYSYEQYF TGCGCCAGCAGCCATCCCGGGACAGCCTACTCCTACGAGCAGTACTTC
TRBJ2-5 TRBV5-1 NA NA CASSVGVPAETQYF TGCGCCAGCAGCGTGGGGGTCCCAGCAGAGACCCAGTACTTC
TRBJ2-7 TRBV20-1 NA NA CSANGDKSSYEQYF TGCAGTGCTAACGGGGACAAGAGCTCCTACGAGCAGTACTTC
TRBJ1-5 TRBV9 NA NA CASSLEDGEPGPQHF TGTGCCAGCAGCCTTGAGGACGGCGAACCAGGCCCCCAGCATTTT
TRBJ2-1 TRBV4-3 TRBD2 NA CASSAGLAEYNEQFF TGCGCCAGCTCGGCGGGGCTAGCGGAGTACAATGAGCAGTTCTTC
TRBJ2-7 TRBV29-1 TRBD1 few CSVSGQGASYEQYF TGCAGCGTCTCGGGACAGGGGGCCTCCTACGAGCAGTACTTC
TRBJ2-5 TRBV12-5 TRBD1 NA CASGLGQGGGQETQYF TGTGCTAGTGGCTTGGGACAGGGGGGGGGTCAAGAGACCCAGTACTTC
TRBJ2-6 TRBV2 TRBD1 NA CASVVEAGGSSGANVLTF TGTGCCAGCGTTGTTGAGGCAGGGGGCAGCTCTGGGGCCAACGTCCTGACTTTC
TRBJ2-4 TRBV18 NA few CASSLGELAKNIQYF TGTGCCAGCTCACTGGGGGAATTAGCCAAAAACATTCAGTACTTC
TRBJ2-1 TRBV11-1 TRBD1 few CASSLRPGTGVYEQFF TGTGCCAGCAGCCTCCGACCCGGGACAGGGGTTTATGAGCAGTTCTTC
TRBJ2-5 TRBV28 TRBD2 few CASSVGLAEREETQYF TGTGCCAGCAGTGTTGGACTAGCTGAACGCGAAGAGACCCAGTACTTC